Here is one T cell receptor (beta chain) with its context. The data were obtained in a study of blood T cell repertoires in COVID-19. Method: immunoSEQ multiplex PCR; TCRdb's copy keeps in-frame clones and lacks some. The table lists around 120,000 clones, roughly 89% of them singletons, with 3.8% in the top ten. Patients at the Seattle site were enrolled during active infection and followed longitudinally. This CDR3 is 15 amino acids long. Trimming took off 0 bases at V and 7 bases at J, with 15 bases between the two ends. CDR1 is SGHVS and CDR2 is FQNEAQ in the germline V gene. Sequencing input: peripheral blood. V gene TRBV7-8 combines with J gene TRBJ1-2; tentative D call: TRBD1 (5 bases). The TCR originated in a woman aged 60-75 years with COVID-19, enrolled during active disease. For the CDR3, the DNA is TGTGCCAGCAGCTTAGCGCGATTTGGGGCCGGTGGCTACACCTTC. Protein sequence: CASSLARFGAGGYTF.